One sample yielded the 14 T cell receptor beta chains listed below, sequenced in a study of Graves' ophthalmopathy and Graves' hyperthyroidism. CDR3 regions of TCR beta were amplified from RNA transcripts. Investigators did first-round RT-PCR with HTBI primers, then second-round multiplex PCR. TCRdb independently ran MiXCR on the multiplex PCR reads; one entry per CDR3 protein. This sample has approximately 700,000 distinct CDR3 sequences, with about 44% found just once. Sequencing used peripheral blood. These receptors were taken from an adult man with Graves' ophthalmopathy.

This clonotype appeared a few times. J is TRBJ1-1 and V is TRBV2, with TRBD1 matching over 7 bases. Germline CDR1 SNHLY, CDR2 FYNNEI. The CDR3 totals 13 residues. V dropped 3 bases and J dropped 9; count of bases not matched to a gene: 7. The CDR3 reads CASSDLLTGKAFF. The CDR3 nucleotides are TGTGCCAGCAGTGACTTGTTGACAGGGAAAGCTTTCTTT.

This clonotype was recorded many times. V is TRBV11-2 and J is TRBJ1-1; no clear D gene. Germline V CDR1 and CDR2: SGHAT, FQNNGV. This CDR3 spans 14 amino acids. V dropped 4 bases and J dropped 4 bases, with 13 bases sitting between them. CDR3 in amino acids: CASSSRPIPTEAFF. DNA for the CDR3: TGTGCCAGCAGCTCGAGACCGATCCCCACTGAAGCTTTCTTT.

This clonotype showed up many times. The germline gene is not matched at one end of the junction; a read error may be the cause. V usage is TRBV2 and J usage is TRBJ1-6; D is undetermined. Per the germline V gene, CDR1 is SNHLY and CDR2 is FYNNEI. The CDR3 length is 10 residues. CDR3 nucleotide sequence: TGTGCCAGCAGTCGGACGGAGTGCAGGTTT. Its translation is CASSRTECRF. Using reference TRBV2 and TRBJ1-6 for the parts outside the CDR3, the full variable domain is EPEVTQTPSHQVTQMGQEVILRCVPISNHLYFYWYRQILGQKVEFLVSFYNNEISEKSEIFDDQFSVERPDGSNFTLKIRSTKLEDSAMYFCASSRTECRFGNGTRLTVT.

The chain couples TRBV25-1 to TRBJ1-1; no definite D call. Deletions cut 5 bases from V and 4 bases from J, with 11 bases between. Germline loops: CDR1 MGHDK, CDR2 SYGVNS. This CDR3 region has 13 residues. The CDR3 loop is CASSLSRRTEAFF. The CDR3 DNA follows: TGTGCCAGCAGTTTATCCCGGCGCACTGAAGCTTTCTTT. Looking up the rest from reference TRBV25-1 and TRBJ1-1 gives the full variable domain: EADIYQTPRYLVIGTGKKITLECSQTMGHDKMYWYQQDPGMELHLIHYSYGVNSTEKGDLSSESTVSRIRTEHFPLTLESARPSHTSQYLCASSLSRRTEAFFGQGTRLTVV.

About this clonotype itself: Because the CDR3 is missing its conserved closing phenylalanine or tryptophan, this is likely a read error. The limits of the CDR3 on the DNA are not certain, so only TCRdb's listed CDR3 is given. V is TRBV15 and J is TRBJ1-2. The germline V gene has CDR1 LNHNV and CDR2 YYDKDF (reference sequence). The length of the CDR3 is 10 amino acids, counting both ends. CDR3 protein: CATSRGTAGG.

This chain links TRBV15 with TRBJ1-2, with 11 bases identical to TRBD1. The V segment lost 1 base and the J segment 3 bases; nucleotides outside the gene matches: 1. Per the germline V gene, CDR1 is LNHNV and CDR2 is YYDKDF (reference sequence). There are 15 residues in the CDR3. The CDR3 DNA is TGTGCCACCAGCAGAGGGACAGGGGGCGACTATGGCTACACCTTC. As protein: CATSRGTGGDYGYTF.

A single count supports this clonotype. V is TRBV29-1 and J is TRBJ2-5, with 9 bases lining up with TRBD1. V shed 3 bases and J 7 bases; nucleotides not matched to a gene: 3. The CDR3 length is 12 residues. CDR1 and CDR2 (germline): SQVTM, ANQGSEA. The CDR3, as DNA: TGCAGCGTTGAGGACAGGGGTGGGACCCAGTACTTC. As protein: CSVEDRGGTQYF.

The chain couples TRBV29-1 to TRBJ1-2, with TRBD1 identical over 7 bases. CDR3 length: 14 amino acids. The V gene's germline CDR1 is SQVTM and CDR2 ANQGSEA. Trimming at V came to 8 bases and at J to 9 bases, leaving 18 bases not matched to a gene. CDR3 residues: CSSQDTNRGRSYTF. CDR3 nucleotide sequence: TGCAGCAGCCAAGATACAAACAGGGGAAGGAGCTACACCTTC.

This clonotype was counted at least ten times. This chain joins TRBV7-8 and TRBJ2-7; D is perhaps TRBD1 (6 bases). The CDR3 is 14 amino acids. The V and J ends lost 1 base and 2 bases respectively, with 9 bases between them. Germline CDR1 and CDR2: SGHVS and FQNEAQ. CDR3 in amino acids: CASSLGTVAYEQYF. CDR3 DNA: TGTGCCAGCAGCTTAGGGACAGTAGCCTACGAGCAGTACTTC.

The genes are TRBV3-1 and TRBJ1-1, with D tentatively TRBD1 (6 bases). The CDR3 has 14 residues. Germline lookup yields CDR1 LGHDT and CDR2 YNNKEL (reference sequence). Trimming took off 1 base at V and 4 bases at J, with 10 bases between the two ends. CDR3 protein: CASSQVQGGTEAFF. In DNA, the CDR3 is TGTGCCAGCAGCCAAGTACAAGGGGGCACTGAAGCTTTCTTT.

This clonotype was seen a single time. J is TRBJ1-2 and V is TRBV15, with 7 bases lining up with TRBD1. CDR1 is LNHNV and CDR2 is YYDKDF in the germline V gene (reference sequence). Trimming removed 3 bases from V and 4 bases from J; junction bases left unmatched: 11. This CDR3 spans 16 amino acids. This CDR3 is CATSSLADRPSYGYTF. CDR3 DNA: TGTGCCACCAGCAGTTTAGCGGACAGGCCTTCCTATGGCTACACCTTC.

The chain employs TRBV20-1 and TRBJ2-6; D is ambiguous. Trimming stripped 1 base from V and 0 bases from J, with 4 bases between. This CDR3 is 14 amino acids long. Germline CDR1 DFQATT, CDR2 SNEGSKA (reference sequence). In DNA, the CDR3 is TGCAGTGCTAGAGGGTTCTCTGGGGCCAACGTCCTGACTTTC. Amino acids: CSARGFSGANVLTF.

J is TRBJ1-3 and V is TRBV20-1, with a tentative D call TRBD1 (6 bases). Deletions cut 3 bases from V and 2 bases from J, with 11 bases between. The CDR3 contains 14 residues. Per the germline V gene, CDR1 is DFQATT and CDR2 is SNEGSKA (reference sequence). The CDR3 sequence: CSASGGPAGNTIYF. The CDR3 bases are TGCAGTGCTAGCGGGGGGCCAGCTGGAAACACCATATATTTT.

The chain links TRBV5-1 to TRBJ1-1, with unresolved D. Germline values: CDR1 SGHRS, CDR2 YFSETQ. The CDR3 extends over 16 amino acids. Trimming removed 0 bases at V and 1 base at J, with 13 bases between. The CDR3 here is CASSLGFNDGNTEAFF. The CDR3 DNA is TGCGCCAGCAGCTTGGGGTTCAATGATGGGAACACTGAAGCTTTCTTT.